This is a list of T cell receptor beta chains from one sample in a study of blood T cell repertoires in COVID-19. Data came from immunoSEQ multiplex PCR; TCRdb stores just in-frame clones and leaves some out. Of some 78,000 clones listed, about 83% are singletons. Sequenced material: peripheral blood. These receptors originate from a woman aged 80 or over with active or convalescent COVID-19. The CDR3 runs from the conserved cysteine through the conserved F or W. D genes are given only for firm matches. Clone size is stated in some rows and not others, as once, few, many or a class when expanded.

clone_size,j_call,v_call,d_call,cdr3_aa,cdr3_nt
.,TRBJ1-2,TRBV6-2/TRBV6-3,TRBD1,CASSWTGDGRYTF,TGTGCCAGCAGTTGGACAGGGGACGGGCGCTACACCTTC
.,TRBJ1-5,TRBV2,TRBD1,CASRSQGAHSNQPQHF,TGTGCCAGCAGATCGCAGGGGGCCCATAGCAATCAGCCCCAGCATTTT
.,TRBJ1-2,TRBV7-2,.,CASSLKGGAGQNYGYTF,TGTGCCAGCAGCTTAAAGGGGGGGGCAGGGCAAAACTATGGCTACACCTTC
.,TRBJ2-1,TRBV15,.,CATSQATYNEQFF,TGTGCCACCAGCCAGGCCACCTACAATGAGCAGTTCTTC
.,TRBJ2-3,TRBV28,.,CASSLPSQSTDTQYF,TGTGCCAGCAGTTTACCGTCCCAGAGCACAGATACGCAGTATTTT
.,TRBJ1-2,TRBV28,TRBD1,CASTAGQGDRGYTF,TGTGCCAGCACGGCGGGACAGGGTGATCGGGGCTACACCTTC
few,TRBJ1-1,TRBV27,.,CASSDRTVYTEAFF,TGTGCCAGCAGCGACAGGACAGTTTACACTGAAGCTTTCTTT
.,TRBJ2-7,TRBV19,TRBD2,CASSSSLAGGPYEQYF,TGTGCCAGTAGTAGCTCACTAGCGGGGGGGCCTTACGAGCAGTACTTC
few,TRBJ1-6,TRBV30,.,CAWTVNLNSPLHF,TGTGCCTGGACCGTTAACTTAAATTCACCCCTCCACTTT
once,TRBJ2-2,TRBV5-1,TRBD2,CASSLLAANTGELFF,TGCGCCAGCAGCTTACTAGCGGCGAACACCGGGGAGCTGTTTTTT
.,TRBJ2-7,TRBV3-1/TRBV3-2,TRBD1,CASSPRDRGLGEQYF,TGTGCCAGCAGTCCTCGCGACAGGGGGCTCGGAGAGCAGTACTTC
few,TRBJ2-1,TRBV7-9,TRBD2,CASSSPLAGDYNEQFF,TGTGCCAGCAGCTCCCCCCTAGCGGGGGATTACAATGAGCAGTTCTTC
.,TRBJ2-5,TRBV5-1,TRBD1,CASSQGDLPGTGQETQYF,TGCGCCAGCAGCCAGGGTGATCTACCCGGGACAGGGCAAGAGACCCAGTACTTC
.,TRBJ1-2,TRBV25-1,.,CASQNRLTYGYTF,TGTGCCAGTCAGAATCGGCTGACTTATGGCTACACCTTC
.,TRBJ1-1,TRBV9,TRBD1,CASSVVTGTTTEAFF,TGTGCCAGCAGCGTAGTGACAGGGACCACCACTGAAGCTTTCTTT
.,TRBJ2-7,TRBV5-1,.,CASSLESGQYF,TGCGCCAGCAGCTTGGAGTCCGGGCAGTACTTC
.,TRBJ2-5,TRBV5-1,TRBD2,CASSALAGGPPGETQYF,TGCGCCAGCAGCGCACTAGCGGGAGGGCCCCCGGGGGAGACCCAGTACTTC
.,TRBJ2-7,TRBV6-5,TRBD2,CASSARTSGAYEQYF,TGTGCCAGCAGCGCCAGGACTAGCGGGGCCTACGAGCAGTACTTC
.,TRBJ1-3,TRBV27,.,CASSRLQGGQPGNTIYF,TGTGCCAGCAGCCGACTACAGGGAGGGCAACCTGGAAACACCATATATTTT
.,TRBJ2-5,TRBV30,.,CAWSVLRDRSKETQYF,TGTGCCTGGAGTGTGTTACGAGACAGGTCAAAGGAGACCCAGTACTTC
.,TRBJ2-5,TRBV5-1,.,CASSLVTGHQETQYF,TGCGCCAGCAGCTTGGTTACAGGCCACCAAGAGACCCAGTACTTC
few,TRBJ1-1,TRBV7-7,.,CASSLFPVDGMNTEAFF,TGTGCCAGCAGCTTATTTCCCGTTGACGGGATGAACACTGAAGCTTTCTTT
.,TRBJ2-1,TRBV7-6,.,CASSLVAGMVYNEQFF,TGTGCCAGCAGCTTAGTGGCAGGGATGGTATACAATGAGCAGTTCTTC
.,TRBJ2-7,TRBV6-1,TRBD1,CASSETGTASYEQYF,TGTGCCAGCAGTGAAACCGGGACAGCAAGCTACGAGCAGTACTTC
.,TRBJ2-1,TRBV2,.,CASRESRPSYNEQFF,TGTGCCAGCAGGGAGAGCCGACCCTCCTACAATGAGCAGTTCTTC
.,TRBJ2-7,TRBV19,TRBD1,CASSIGGQESYEQYF,TGTGCCAGTAGTATAGGGGGACAGGAGTCCTACGAGCAGTACTTC
.,TRBJ1-1,TRBV2,.,CASDWKGGTEAFF,TGTGCCAGCGATTGGAAAGGGGGCACTGAAGCTTTCTTT
.,TRBJ2-3,TRBV10-3,TRBD2,CAISPGTSGGFTDTQYF,TGTGCCATCAGTCCCGGGACTAGCGGGGGATTCACAGATACGCAGTATTTT
.,TRBJ2-1,TRBV7-9,TRBD2,CASRFGTSGSEQFF,TGTGCCAGCAGATTCGGGACTAGCGGGAGTGAGCAGTTCTTC
.,TRBJ2-3,TRBV10-3,TRBD2,CAISTEVAGGRLRTDTQYF,TGTGCCATCAGTACAGAAGTAGCGGGGGGGCGATTAAGGACAGATACGCAGTATTTT
.,TRBJ1-4,TRBV5-8,TRBD1,CASSEIRGPKEKLFF,TGTGCCAGCAGCGAAATCAGGGGGCCGAAGGAAAAACTGTTTTTT
.,TRBJ1-2,TRBV19,.,CASSYLGQSGDYGYTF,TGTGCCAGTAGTTACCTCGGACAGTCCGGCGACTATGGCTACACCTTC
.,TRBJ2-7,TRBV19,TRBD2,CASSMREAPYEQYF,TGTGCCAGTAGTATGCGGGAGGCCCCCTACGAGCAGTACTTC